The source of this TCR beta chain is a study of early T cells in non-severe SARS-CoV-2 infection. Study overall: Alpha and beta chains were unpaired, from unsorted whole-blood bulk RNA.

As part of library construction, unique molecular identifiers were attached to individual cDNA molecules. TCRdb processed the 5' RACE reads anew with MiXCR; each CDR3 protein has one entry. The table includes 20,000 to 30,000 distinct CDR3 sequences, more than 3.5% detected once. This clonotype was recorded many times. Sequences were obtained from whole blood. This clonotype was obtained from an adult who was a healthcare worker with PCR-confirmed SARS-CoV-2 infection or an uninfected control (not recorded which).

CDR3: CASSSPLGQSYEQYF. The CDR3 nucleotides read TGTGCCAGCAGTTCCCCCCTCGGGCAGTCCTACGAGCAGTACTTC. This sequence joins TRBV28 and TRBJ2-7; D is unclear. CDR1 and CDR2 from the germline V gene are MDHEN and SYDVKM. The CDR3 has 15 residues. V was shortened by 4 bases and J by 1 base, with 14 bases between the two germline ends. Based on the CDR3 plus reference TRBV28 and TRBJ2-7, the full variable domain is DVKVTQSSRYLVKRTGEKVFLECVQDMDHENMFWYRQDPGLGLRLIYFSYDVKMKEKGDIPEGYSVSREKKERFSLILESASTNQTSMYLCASSSPLGQSYEQYFGPGTRLTVT.